A selection of T cell receptor beta chains follows, all from one sample in a study of T-cell reconstitution after alpha-beta-depleted transplantation in children. Each CDR3 protein gets one entry after TCRdb re-called the PCR reads with MiXCR. This table has around 600,000 distinct CDR3 sequences, around 23% appearing once. Here the sequenced sample was PBMCs, mostly from graft donor cells, taken 360 days after TCRalphabeta/CD19-depleted stem cell transplant. The source is a boy under two years old who had a stem cell transplant for acute myeloid leukemia, so the T cells may come from the graft donor. Each CDR3 is given with its conserved first and last residue. D genes are given only for firm matches. Not all rows give a size; the values are once, few, many and, for expanded clones, a class.

j_call	v_call	d_call	clone_size	cdr3_nt	cdr3_aa
TRBJ2-2	TRBV12-3/TRBV12-4	-	few	TGTGCCAGCACCAGGACGGCGAACACCGGGGAGCTGTTTTTT	CASTRTANTGELFF
TRBJ2-7	TRBV24-1	-	few	TGTGCCACCAGTGATTTGGGGGGACACTACCCCTACGAGCAGTACTTC	CATSDLGGHYPYEQYF
TRBJ1-1	TRBV29-1	-	many	TGCAGCGTTGACAGGGGCACTGAAGCTTTCTTT	CSVDRGTEAFF
TRBJ2-6	TRBV20-1	-	few	TGCAGTGCTCCCTGGACAGTTATCTCTGGGGCCAACGTCCTGACTTTC	CSAPWTVISGANVLTF
TRBJ1-5	TRBV20-1	-	-	TGCAGTGCTAGACCCTATAAGACAGGCGTGGATCAGCCCCAGCATTTT	CSARPYKTGVDQPQHF
TRBJ1-1	TRBV25-1	TRBD1	-	TGTGCCAGCCCACAGGGGGGTGAAGCTTTCTTT	CASPQGGEAFF
TRBJ2-1	TRBV28	-	-	TGTGCCAGCAGTCCCCCGGGACAAGAATACAATGAGCAGTTCTTC	CASSPPGQEYNEQFF
TRBJ2-7	TRBV6-2/TRBV6-3	TRBD2	many	TGTGCCAGCAGTTACTCCTTTGGACTAGCCGGTATCCACGAGCAGTACTTC	CASSYSFGLAGIHEQYF
TRBJ2-7	TRBV7-9	-	-	TGTGCCACCTCCCAAGGGGTACCCTACGAGCAGTACTTC	CATSQGVPYEQYF
TRBJ1-4	TRBV12-3/TRBV12-4	-	-	TGTGCCAGCAGTTTAGAAAGAAGAGGGACTAATGAAAAACTGTTTTTT	CASSLERRGTNEKLFF
TRBJ2-2	TRBV6-5	-	-	TGTGCCAGCAAGGAGAACGGGGAGCTGTTTTTT	CASKENGELFF
TRBJ2-5	TRBV19	-	few	TGTGCCAGTAGTGCCCAAATGGAGACCCAGTACTTC	CASSAQMETQYF
TRBJ1-2	TRBV6-2/TRBV6-3	-	-	TGTGCCAGCAGCCCCCGCGAGAGCCACCGAGGCTACACCTTC	CASSPRESHRGYTF
TRBJ2-1	TRBV25-1	TRBD1	few	TGTGCCACCCATCAGGGGGCGCATCACAATGAGCAGTTCTTC	CATHQGAHHNEQFF
TRBJ2-2	TRBV4-2	-	few	TGTGCCAGCAGCCAAGATGCAAGAGCCGGGGAGCTGTTTTTT	CASSQDARAGELFF
TRBJ2-1	TRBV6-2/TRBV6-3	TRBD2	-	TGTGCCAGCAGCTTACGGGGGACTAGCGGGGGGAGGTTCGGGGACAATGAGCAGTTCTTC	CASSLRGTSGGRFGDNEQFF
TRBJ1-2	TRBV6-6	-	-	TGTGCCAGCAGTTACCCAGGGACGGGTGGCTACACCTTC	CASSYPGTGGYTF
TRBJ2-5	TRBV18	TRBD2	-	TGTGCCAGCTCATCTAGCGGTTCGAAAGAGACCCAGTACTTC	CASSSSGSKETQYF
TRBJ2-7	TRBV7-2	-	-	TGTGCCAGCAGCTTAGCGCGATGGGGCGAGCAGTACTTC	CASSLARWGEQYF
TRBJ2-1	TRBV20-1	-	-	TGCAGTGCTAGGGCCTCCTTGGTATATGAGCAGTTCTTC	CSARASLVYEQFF
TRBJ1-3	TRBV6-1	TRBD1	-	TGTGCCAGCAGGACCCAGGGGGACCCTGGAAACACCATATATTTT	CASRTQGDPGNTIYF
TRBJ2-2	TRBV7-9	-	few	TGTGCCAGCAGCCCCGGTTTGGGGACTACCGGGGAGCTGTTTTTT	CASSPGLGTTGELFF
TRBJ2-7	TRBV12-3/TRBV12-4	TRBD1	-	TGTGCCAGCAGTCTCGGACAGGCCGAGCAGTACTTC	CASSLGQAEQYF
TRBJ1-2	TRBV5-1	-	many	TGCGCCAGCAGCTCGACACGCTCCTATGGCTACACCTTC	CASSSTRSYGYTF
TRBJ1-2	TRBV27	TRBD1	-	TGTGCCAGCACCCGGGACAGGGACGAGGGCTACACCTTC	CASTRDRDEGYTF
TRBJ2-7	TRBV7-2	TRBD2	-	TGTGCCAGCAGCTTAGGGGCTAGCGGGGGCCTTTACGAGCAGTACTTC	CASSLGASGGLYEQYF